This T cell receptor beta chain was sequenced during a study of human T cells and chemical hapten exposure. Study overall: Throughout a study of roughly 24 weeks, patients underwent weekly scalp administration of diphenylcyclopropenone doses. Study conclusions and caveats: While controls formed fewer of them, expanded TCRs formed significantly more large CDR3 similarity clusters.

TCRdb reprocessed the RACE reads via MiXCR and lists one record per CDR3 protein. The table has 100,000 or so distinct CDR3 sequences, around 35% seen once. A remark on this clonotype: Its target is unknown.

The CDR3 runs 13 residues. V shed 4 bases and J shed 8 bases, with 12 bases lying between them. Germline V gene sequence: CDR1 MNHEY, CDR2 SVGAGI. Time point described: patch test 3, about 24 weeks after DPC sensitization. Treatment described: therapeutic diphenylcyclopropenone sensitization with weekly scalp DPC. The sample consisted of whole blood, taken in connection with sensitization to the hapten diphenylcyclopropenone (DPC). The chain is built from TRBV6-5 and TRBJ2-1; the D gene is possibly TRBD2 (6 bases). This TCR was recovered from a man aged 40-49 years with alopecia areata. Some clones in this sample may be carry-over from other donors' samples. CDR3 DNA: TGTGCCAGCAGTTGGGGGGAAGGGGATGAGCAGTTCTTC. Its protein product is CASSWGEGDEQFF.